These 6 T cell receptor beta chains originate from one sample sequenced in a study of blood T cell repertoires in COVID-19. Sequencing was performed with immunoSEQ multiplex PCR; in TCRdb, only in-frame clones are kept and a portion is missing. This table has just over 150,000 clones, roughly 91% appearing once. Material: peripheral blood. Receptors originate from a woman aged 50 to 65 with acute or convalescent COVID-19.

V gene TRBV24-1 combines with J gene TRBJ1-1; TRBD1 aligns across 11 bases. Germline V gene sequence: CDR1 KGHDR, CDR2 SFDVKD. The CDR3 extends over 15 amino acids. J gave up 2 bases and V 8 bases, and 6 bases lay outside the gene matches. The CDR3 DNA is TGTGCCACCACTGCCGGGACAGGGGGTAACACTGAAGCTTTCTTT. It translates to CATTAGTGGNTEAFF.

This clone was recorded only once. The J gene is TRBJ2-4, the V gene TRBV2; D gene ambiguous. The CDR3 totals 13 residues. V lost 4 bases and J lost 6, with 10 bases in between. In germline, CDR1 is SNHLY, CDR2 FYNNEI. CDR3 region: CASSVDLLNIQYF. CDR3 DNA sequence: TGTGCCAGCAGTGTCGACTTACTAAACATTCAGTACTTC.

In nucleotides, the CDR3 is TGCGCCAGCAGCCAAGATTGGACAGGGGGTAGTAACTATGGCTACACCTTC. Its protein is CASSQDWTGGSNYGYTF. The V gene is TRBV4-3, the J gene TRBJ1-2; 10 bases agree with TRBD1. This CDR3 is built from 17 residues. V gave up 0 bases and J gave up 1 base; unmatched junction bases: 5. CDR1 LGHNA and CDR2 YSLEER come from the germline V gene.

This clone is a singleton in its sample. CDR3 region: CASTWDRRGYTF. The CDR3 DNA sequence: TGTGCCAGCACCTGGGACAGGCGTGGCTACACCTTC. V and J are TRBV6-5 and TRBJ1-2; 8 bases fit TRBD1. In germline, CDR1 is MNHEY, CDR2 SVGAGI. V dropped 7 bases and J dropped 7; count of bases not matched to a gene: 5. The CDR3 totals 12 residues.

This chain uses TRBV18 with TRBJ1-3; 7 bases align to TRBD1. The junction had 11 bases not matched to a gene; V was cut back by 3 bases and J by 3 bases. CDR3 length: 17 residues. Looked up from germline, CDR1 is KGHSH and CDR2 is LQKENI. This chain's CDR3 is CASSPFNGQAVGNTIYF. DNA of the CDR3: TGTGCCAGCTCACCTTTTAATGGACAGGCGGTTGGAAACACCATATATTTT.

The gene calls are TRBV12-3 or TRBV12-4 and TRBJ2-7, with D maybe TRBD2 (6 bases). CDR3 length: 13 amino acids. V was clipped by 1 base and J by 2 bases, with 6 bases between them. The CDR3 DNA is TGTGCCAGCAGTTTAGGGGAGGCCTACGAGCAGTACTTC. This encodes CASSLGEAYEQYF.